The rows below give T cell receptor beta chains drawn from one sample of a study of T cells in Graves' hyperthyroidism and ophthalmopathy. TCRdb ran MiXCR on the multiplex PCR reads and lists one entry per CDR3 protein. Here the sample spans 300,000 to 350,000 distinct CDR3 sequences, around 14% being singletons. Material: blood. Receptor source: a woman aged 25 to 45 with Graves' hyperthyroidism. Each CDR3 is given without its conserved first and last residue. The order of the fields is J gene, V gene, D gene, CDR3 protein. The D gene is left open where the match is weak.

J gene: TRBJ2-1; V gene: TRBV6-2/TRBV6-3; D gene: TRBD2; CDR3 protein: ASSSGLAGPSFYNEQF
J gene: TRBJ1-3; V gene: TRBV25-1; D gene: NA; CDR3 protein: ASRWATGNTIY
J gene: TRBJ1-2; V gene: TRBV24-1; D gene: TRBD1; CDR3 protein: ATSDPGTGQYGYT
J gene: TRBJ2-7; V gene: TRBV6-6; D gene: TRBD2; CDR3 protein: ASSYSSGRVYEQY
J gene: TRBJ1-1; V gene: TRBV24-1; D gene: NA; CDR3 protein: ATSDEGATEAF
J gene: TRBJ2-7; V gene: TRBV7-2; D gene: TRBD2; CDR3 protein: ASSLSSGGGYEQY
J gene: TRBJ2-1; V gene: TRBV3-1; D gene: TRBD2; CDR3 protein: ASSPGTNQYNEQF
J gene: TRBJ1-2; V gene: TRBV9; D gene: NA; CDR3 protein: ASSVAGNYGYT
J gene: TRBJ1-2; V gene: TRBV20-1; D gene: NA; CDR3 protein: SARGTGRGNYGYT
J gene: TRBJ2-5; V gene: TRBV5-6; D gene: NA; CDR3 protein: ASGLDVSFQETQY
J gene: TRBJ2-3; V gene: TRBV28; D gene: NA; CDR3 protein: ASSAPTVGADTQY
J gene: TRBJ2-3; V gene: TRBV28; D gene: TRBD2; CDR3 protein: ASSPPGGSTDTQY
J gene: TRBJ1-2; V gene: TRBV11-2; D gene: TRBD1; CDR3 protein: ASSPDRSNGYT
J gene: TRBJ1-2; V gene: TRBV30; D gene: NA; CDR3 protein: AWSVKVAGYT
J gene: TRBJ2-2; V gene: TRBV5-6; D gene: NA; CDR3 protein: ASSYGLHTGELF
J gene: TRBJ2-3; V gene: TRBV2; D gene: NA; CDR3 protein: ASSEAPSRGFPPNTQY
J gene: TRBJ2-3; V gene: TRBV20-1; D gene: NA; CDR3 protein: SAERGEAQY
J gene: TRBJ2-5; V gene: TRBV18; D gene: NA; CDR3 protein: ASSPPSGETQY
J gene: TRBJ2-7; V gene: TRBV20-1; D gene: NA; CDR3 protein: SASVPGLSHEQY
J gene: TRBJ2-1; V gene: TRBV28; D gene: TRBD2; CDR3 protein: ASSLLSGRGYEQF
J gene: TRBJ2-7; V gene: TRBV6-1; D gene: TRBD1; CDR3 protein: ASSSRGQGAVYYEQY
J gene: TRBJ2-3; V gene: TRBV6-1; D gene: TRBD2; CDR3 protein: ASKGLAGGENTQY
J gene: TRBJ1-4; V gene: TRBV20-1; D gene: NA; CDR3 protein: SARQPGREKLF
J gene: TRBJ1-2; V gene: TRBV24-1; D gene: TRBD1; CDR3 protein: ATSDADRGLPYGYT
J gene: TRBJ1-4; V gene: TRBV5-1; D gene: NA; CDR3 protein: ASSLTGRNNEKLF
J gene: TRBJ2-2; V gene: TRBV3-1; D gene: NA; CDR3 protein: ASSQDWAENTGELF
J gene: TRBJ2-2; V gene: TRBV6-1; D gene: TRBD2; CDR3 protein: ASKARGWTSNQNTGELF
J gene: TRBJ2-2; V gene: TRBV12-3/TRBV12-4; D gene: NA; CDR3 protein: ASTVTVETGELF
J gene: TRBJ2-7; V gene: TRBV28; D gene: TRBD2; CDR3 protein: ASISPTTGRAFGYEQY
J gene: TRBJ2-7; V gene: TRBV7-2; D gene: NA; CDR3 protein: ASSLIPGYEQY
J gene: TRBJ1-1; V gene: TRBV19; D gene: NA; CDR3 protein: ASSITGSKTEAF
J gene: TRBJ1-2; V gene: TRBV9; D gene: NA; CDR3 protein: ASSVGGSTAPYGYT
J gene: TRBJ2-2; V gene: TRBV5-1; D gene: NA; CDR3 protein: ASSLDPEQTGELF
J gene: TRBJ2-4; V gene: TRBV28; D gene: NA; CDR3 protein: ASSLGHLRETKNIQY
J gene: TRBJ2-1; V gene: TRBV7-3; D gene: TRBD2; CDR3 protein: ASSSDLAGRWNEQF
J gene: TRBJ1-2; V gene: TRBV7-2; D gene: NA; CDR3 protein: ASSANEGIYGYT
J gene: TRBJ2-4; V gene: TRBV7-2; D gene: NA; CDR3 protein: ASSPLAALTKNIQY
J gene: TRBJ1-2; V gene: TRBV12-5; D gene: NA; CDR3 protein: ASGFGGNGYT
J gene: TRBJ2-1; V gene: TRBV7-3; D gene: NA; CDR3 protein: ASSLISGASYNEQF
J gene: TRBJ1-1; V gene: TRBV7-9; D gene: NA; CDR3 protein: ASSFDGNTEAF
J gene: TRBJ2-7; V gene: TRBV6-5; D gene: NA; CDR3 protein: ASSYSGDEQY
J gene: TRBJ2-7; V gene: TRBV6-1; D gene: NA; CDR3 protein: ASRTTSRGYEQY
J gene: TRBJ1-4; V gene: TRBV5-4; D gene: TRBD1; CDR3 protein: ASSPGEGTVNEKLF
J gene: TRBJ2-1; V gene: TRBV2; D gene: NA; CDR3 protein: ASDRDGEQF
J gene: TRBJ1-2; V gene: TRBV29-1; D gene: NA; CDR3 protein: SVEEARQYGYT
J gene: TRBJ1-1; V gene: TRBV24-1; D gene: NA; CDR3 protein: ATSDGTEAF
J gene: TRBJ1-1; V gene: TRBV5-1; D gene: NA; CDR3 protein: ASIKTGRGETEAF
J gene: TRBJ2-7; V gene: TRBV7-9; D gene: NA; CDR3 protein: ASSLAGLTGRGQYEQC
J gene: TRBJ1-5; V gene: TRBV7-8; D gene: NA; CDR3 protein: ASTPSFNQPQH
J gene: TRBJ2-7; V gene: TRBV30; D gene: NA; CDR3 protein: ARTSQGNPYEQY
J gene: TRBJ1-2; V gene: TRBV3-1; D gene: NA; CDR3 protein: ASSEGSAAYGYT
J gene: TRBJ1-3; V gene: TRBV11-2; D gene: NA; CDR3 protein: ASSFLHSGNTIY
J gene: TRBJ2-1; V gene: TRBV5-6; D gene: TRBD2; CDR3 protein: ASSLVASGKSHNEQF
J gene: TRBJ2-7; V gene: TRBV11-2; D gene: NA; CDR3 protein: ASSRPGRSYEQY
J gene: TRBJ2-3; V gene: TRBV28; D gene: TRBD1; CDR3 protein: ASTGGSGPDTQY
J gene: TRBJ1-5; V gene: TRBV2; D gene: NA; CDR3 protein: ASWFGGNQPQH
J gene: TRBJ1-2; V gene: TRBV20-1; D gene: NA; CDR3 protein: SAVAWDGYI
J gene: TRBJ2-1; V gene: TRBV4-3; D gene: NA; CDR3 protein: ASSQYRDEGNEQF
J gene: TRBJ2-2; V gene: TRBV7-6; D gene: TRBD1; CDR3 protein: ASSSGTGIAGELF
J gene: TRBJ2-1; V gene: TRBV20-1; D gene: TRBD2; CDR3 protein: SASPSGGSEQF